The 17 T cell receptor beta chains listed next were all sequenced from one sample in a study of CD8+ T cells in alopecia areata. Sample treatment: oral pan-JAK inhibitor, 5-10 mg twice daily. Sequencing templates came from extracted RNA that was reverse transcribed into cDNA. Only in-frame clones appear in the TCRdb table, and some are missing; sequencing was by immunoSEQ multiplex PCR. This sample has some 100,000 clones, with about three fifths found just once. The material sequenced was CD8+ T cells sorted from blood, taken between weeks 55 and 65, from a patient treated with tofacitinib. The source is a human donor with alopecia areata.

The V gene is TRBV5-6, the J gene TRBJ1-2; a possible D gene is TRBD1 (5 bases). V lost 2 bases, J lost 6 bases, and 17 bases lay in between. The CDR3 totals 15 residues. Germline CDR1 and CDR2: SGHDT and YYEEEE. CDR3 bases: TGTGCCAGCAGCTTCGGACATGGCGGATATGATGGCTACACCTTC. Its translation is CASSFGHGGYDGYTF. The full variable domain, with the rest looked up from reference TRBV5-6 and TRBJ1-2, is DAGVTQSPTHLIKTRGQQVTLRCSPKSGHDTVSWYQQALGQGPQFIFQYYEEEERQRGNFPDRFSGHQFPNYSSELNVNALLLGDSALYLCASSFGHGGYDGYTFGSGTRLTVV.

A few counts support this clone. V is TRBV6-5 and J is TRBJ1-5; no clear D gene. V was cut by 8 bases and J by 4 bases, with 15 bases left in between. CDR1 and CDR2 (germline): MNHEY, SVGAGI. The CDR3 has 14 residues. CDR3 residues: CASSQGGINQPQHF. In nucleotides, the CDR3 is TGTGCCAGCTCCCAAGGAGGGATAAATCAGCCCCAGCATTTT.

The chain employs TRBV6-5 and TRBJ1-4; 7 positions match TRBD1. J gave up 5 bases and V 6 bases, and 6 bases lay outside the gene matches. The CDR3 is 14 amino acids. The germline V gene has CDR1 MNHEY and CDR2 SVGAGI. The CDR3 DNA sequence: TGTGCCAGCAGCTTGACAGGGAAAAATGAAAAACTGTTTTTT. It translates to CASSLTGKNEKLFF.

This chain connects TRBV19 to TRBJ1-1; D might be TRBD1 (5 bases). Germline V gives CDR1 LNHDA, CDR2 SQIVND (reference sequence). The CDR3 extends over 14 amino acids. Trimming removed 6 bases at V and 0 bases at J, with 11 bases between. The chain's CDR3 is CASRPGEVNTEAFF. For the CDR3, the DNA is TGTGCCAGTAGGCCGGGGGAGGTGAACACTGAAGCTTTCTTT.

The V call is TRBV14, the J call TRBJ2-1, with TRBD2 as a possible D gene (5 bases). The V gene lost 7 bases and the J gene lost 3 bases, with 19 bases spanning the gap. CDR3 length: 16 amino acids. The germline V gene has CDR1 SGHDN and CDR2 FVKESK. The CDR3 loop is CASTIGGGEGYNEQFF. DNA for the CDR3: TGTGCCAGCACCATAGGAGGCGGTGAAGGCTACAATGAGCAGTTCTTC. Based on the CDR3 plus reference TRBV14 and TRBJ2-1, the full variable domain is EAGVTQFPSHSVIEKGQTVTLRCDPISGHDNLYWYRRVMGKEIKFLLHFVKESKQDESGMPNNRFLAERTGGTYSTLKVQPAELEDSGVYFCASTIGGGEGYNEQFFGPGTRLTVL.

V gene TRBV9 combines with J gene TRBJ2-2; tentative D call: TRBD2 (5 bases). This CDR3 region has 12 residues. V shed 7 bases and J shed 6 bases, with 10 bases lying between them. The germline V gene encodes CDR1 SGDLS and CDR2 YYNGEE. CDR3 amino acids: CASEGGAGELFF. The DNA for the CDR3 is TGTGCCAGCGAGGGCGGCGCCGGGGAGCTGTTTTTT.

In this sample, this clone turned up once. This chain connects TRBV2 to TRBJ2-3; 9 positions agree with TRBD2. V lost 2 bases to trimming and J lost 3 bases; unmatched junction nucleotides: 3. Per the germline V gene, CDR1 is SNHLY and CDR2 is FYNNEI. This CDR3 has 15 residues. The CDR3 region has the DNA TGTGCCAGCAGTGAATGGAGCGGGGGGACAGATACGCAGTATTTT. The encoded protein is CASSEWSGGTDTQYF.

A single count supports this clone. The rearrangement uses TRBV12-5 and TRBJ2-7; the D is unclear. V lost 6 bases and J lost 3, with 18 bases in between. Looked up from germline, CDR1 is LGHNT and CDR2 is FRNRAP. This CDR3 has 15 residues. CDR3 coding DNA: TGTGCTAGTGGCCCGGGTGCTCTCTCTTTCTACGAGCAGTACTTC. As protein: CASGPGALSFYEQYF.

This clone came up once. The chain recombines TRBV6-5 with TRBJ1-4; no definite D call. This CDR3 spans 13 amino acids. Germline loops: CDR1 MNHEY, CDR2 SVGAGI. V lost 5 bases and J lost 3, with 7 bases in between. CDR3 protein: CASSTHPNEKLFF. In nucleotides, the CDR3 is TGTGCCAGCAGTACCCACCCTAATGAAAAACTGTTTTTT.

The chain is built from TRBV6-5 and TRBJ2-1; D uncertain. The CDR3 extends over 12 amino acids. Germline CDR1 and CDR2: MNHEY and SVGAGI. The germline V and J ends were trimmed by 6 bases and 10 bases, with 13 bases remaining between them. The DNA of the CDR3 is TGTGCCAGCAGCCCGTCCGGGCACGAGCAGTTCTTC. Its translation is CASSPSGHEQFF.

J is TRBJ1-5 and V is TRBV19; 10 bases fit TRBD1. J gave up 2 bases and V 5 bases, and 6 bases lay outside the gene matches. Germline V gene data show CDR1 as LNHDA and CDR2 as SQIVND (reference sequence). The CDR3 consists of 16 residues. This CDR3 reads CASSPDRGLGNQPQHF. DNA for the CDR3: TGTGCCAGTAGTCCCGACAGGGGGCTCGGCAATCAGCCCCAGCATTTT. Complete variable domain (other parts from reference TRBV19 and TRBJ1-5): DGGITQSPKYLFRKEGQNVTLSCEQNLNHDAMYWYRQDPGQGLRLIYYSQIVNDFQKGDIAEGYSVSREKKESFPLTVTSAQKNPTAFYLCASSPDRGLGNQPQHFGDGTRLSIL.

This clone appeared a few times. V usage is TRBV7-9 and J usage is TRBJ2-1; D is tentatively TRBD1 or TRBD2 (5 bases each). The CDR3 length is 17 residues. Trimming left V 1 base short and J 5 bases short, with 18 bases between. Germline CDR1 reads SEHNR; CDR2 reads FQNEAQ (reference sequence). CDR3 nucleotides: TGTGCCAGCAGCTTAGAGTCGGGGCTCGTCACCAACAATGAGCAGTTCTTC. It is translated as CASSLESGLVTNNEQFF.

This clone turned up a few times. The V and J genes are TRBV5-4 and TRBJ1-1; 10 bases map to TRBD1. CDR1 and CDR2 from the germline V gene are SGHNT and YYREEE (reference sequence). J lost 4 bases, V lost 6 bases, and 9 bases had no gene match. The CDR3 totals 15 residues. The CDR3, as DNA: TGTGCCAGCATCCCCACCGGGACAGGGGTCACTGAAGCTTTCTTT. Amino acid sequence: CASIPTGTGVTEAFF.

This clone was detected only a few times. CDR3 bases: TGTGCCAGCAGCGGGCGGACAGCCACGAACACTGAAGCTTTCTTT. The encoded protein is CASSGRTATNTEAFF. This sequence joins TRBV7-9 and TRBJ1-1; a possible D gene is TRBD1 (6 bases). Per the germline V gene, CDR1 is SEHNR and CDR2 is FQNEAQ (reference sequence). The CDR3 runs to 15 residues. The ends were cut back, 5 bases at V and 1 base at J, with 14 bases in the middle.

The rearrangement joins TRBV29-1 to TRBJ1-1; possibly TRBD1 for D (5 bases). Germline values: CDR1 SQVTM, CDR2 ANQGSEA. This CDR3 comprises 11 residues. Trimming removed 3 bases at V and 4 bases at J, with 6 bases between. DNA of the CDR3: TGCAGCGTTGACAGGGCCACTGAAGCTTTCTTT. It codes for CSVDRATEAFF.

J is TRBJ2-5 and V is TRBV6-5; D uncertain. In germline, CDR1 is MNHEY, CDR2 SVGAGI. Trimming left V 2 bases short and J 9 bases short, with 13 bases between. This CDR3 region has 13 residues. CDR3 in amino acids: CASSYDGSPAQYF. CDR3 in DNA: TGTGCCAGCAGTTACGACGGCAGCCCAGCCCAGTACTTC.

The chain is built from TRBV5-6 and TRBJ1-4; 9 bases align to TRBD1. Germline V gene lookup returns CDR1 SGHDT and CDR2 YYEEEE. Unmatched junction bases numbered 3, after V lost 2 bases and J lost 7 bases. This CDR3 comprises 14 residues. The CDR3 coding sequence is TGTGCCAGCAGCTTCGGGACAGGGCCTGAAAAACTGTTTTTT. Translation gives CASSFGTGPEKLFF.